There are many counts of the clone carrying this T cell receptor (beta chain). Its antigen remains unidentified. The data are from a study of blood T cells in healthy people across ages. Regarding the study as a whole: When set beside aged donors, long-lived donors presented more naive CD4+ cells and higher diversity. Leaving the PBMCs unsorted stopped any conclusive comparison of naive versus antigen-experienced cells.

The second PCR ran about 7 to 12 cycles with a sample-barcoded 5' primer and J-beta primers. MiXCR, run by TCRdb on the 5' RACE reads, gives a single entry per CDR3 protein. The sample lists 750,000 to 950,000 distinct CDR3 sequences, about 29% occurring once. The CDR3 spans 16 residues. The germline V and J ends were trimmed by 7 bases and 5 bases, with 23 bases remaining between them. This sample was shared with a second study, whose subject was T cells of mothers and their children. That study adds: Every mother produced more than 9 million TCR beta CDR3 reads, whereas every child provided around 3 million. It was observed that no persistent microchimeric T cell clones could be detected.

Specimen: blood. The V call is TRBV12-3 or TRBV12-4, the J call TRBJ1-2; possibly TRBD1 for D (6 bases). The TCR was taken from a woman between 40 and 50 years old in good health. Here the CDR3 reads CASTISTGRGGYGYTF. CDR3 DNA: TGTGCCAGCACCATCTCGACGGGCAGGGGAGGATATGGCTACACCTTC.